These T cell receptor beta chains were read from a single sample in a study of control samples from healthy donors and cancer patients. Repertoires were generated with immunoSEQ multiplex PCR, while TCRdb's copy carries only in-frame clones and drops some. The data show about 52,000 clones, over 85% seen once. Sequencing was carried out using blood. These receptors all stem from a man aged 30 to 45 in good health. CDR3s include the opening cysteine and the closing phenylalanine or tryptophan. Each record gives: V gene, J gene, clone size, D gene, CDR3 protein, CDR3 DNA. A D gene is named only where the DNA matches it firmly. Clone size appears in some rows only: once, few, many, or a class for an expanded clone.

V gene: TRBV2; J gene: TRBJ2-1; clone size: .; D gene: .; CDR3 protein: CASGRRDGVRNEQFF; CDR3 DNA: TGTGCCAGCGGACGGCGGGATGGGGTAAGGAATGAGCAGTTCTTC
V gene: TRBV6-5; J gene: TRBJ1-1; clone size: .; D gene: .; CDR3 protein: CASSTGFMNTEAFF; CDR3 DNA: TGTGCCAGCAGTACAGGGTTCATGAACACTGAAGCTTTCTTT
V gene: TRBV4-1; J gene: TRBJ1-2; clone size: .; D gene: .; CDR3 protein: CASSQGVGGYTF; CDR3 DNA: TGCGCCAGCAGCCAAGGAGTCGGGGGCTACACCTTC
V gene: TRBV5-3; J gene: TRBJ1-2; clone size: .; D gene: .; CDR3 protein: CARSFGELNYGYTF; CDR3 DNA: TGTGCCAGAAGCTTTGGCGAGTTAAACTATGGCTACACCTTC
V gene: TRBV4-1; J gene: TRBJ1-2; clone size: .; D gene: TRBD1; CDR3 protein: CASSQDSRGLNYGYTF; CDR3 DNA: TGCGCCAGCAGCCAAGATTCCAGGGGGCTTAACTATGGCTACACCTTC
V gene: TRBV4-1; J gene: TRBJ2-7; clone size: .; D gene: TRBD1; CDR3 protein: CASSPGDREVDEQYF; CDR3 DNA: TGCGCCAGCAGCCCAGGGGACAGGGAGGTTGACGAGCAGTACTTC
V gene: TRBV5-1; J gene: TRBJ2-5; clone size: .; D gene: TRBD1; CDR3 protein: CASSPGTGVETQYF; CDR3 DNA: TGCGCCAGCAGCCCTGGTACAGGGGTAGAGACCCAGTACTTC
V gene: TRBV29-1; J gene: TRBJ2-1; clone size: .; D gene: TRBD2; CDR3 protein: CSVEVTSGRDSAYNEQFF; CDR3 DNA: TGCAGCGTTGAAGTGACTAGCGGGAGAGATAGCGCCTACAATGAGCAGTTCTTC
V gene: TRBV28; J gene: TRBJ1-4; clone size: once; D gene: .; CDR3 protein: CASSFSVRLTFATNEKLFF; CDR3 DNA: TGTGCCAGCAGTTTTTCCGTACGTCTTACTTTTGCAACTAATGAAAAACTGTTTTTT
V gene: TRBV24-1; J gene: TRBJ2-3; clone size: .; D gene: .; CDR3 protein: CATEDTPGQGADTQYF; CDR3 DNA: TGTGCCACCGAAGATACCCCAGGGCAGGGTGCAGATACGCAGTATTTT
V gene: TRBV28; J gene: TRBJ2-1; clone size: .; D gene: TRBD1; CDR3 protein: CASYRQGGTNEQFF; CDR3 DNA: TGTGCCAGCTATCGACAGGGCGGTACAAATGAGCAGTTCTTC
V gene: TRBV5-4; J gene: TRBJ1-6; clone size: once; D gene: .; CDR3 protein: CASSIGQNSPLHF; CDR3 DNA: TGTGCCAGCAGCATCGGACAAAATTCACCCCTCCACTTT
V gene: TRBV13; J gene: TRBJ2-3; clone size: .; D gene: TRBD2; CDR3 protein: CASSLLADYTDTQYF; CDR3 DNA: TGTGCCAGCAGCTTACTAGCGGACTACACAGATACGCAGTATTTT
V gene: TRBV6-5; J gene: TRBJ1-1; clone size: .; D gene: TRBD1; CDR3 protein: CASSYSGAHRGEAFF; CDR3 DNA: TGTGCCAGCAGTTACTCGGGGGCCCACAGGGGAGAAGCTTTCTTT
V gene: TRBV13; J gene: TRBJ2-7; clone size: .; D gene: .; CDR3 protein: CASSVQGEQYF; CDR3 DNA: TGTGCCAGCAGCGTACAGGGCGAGCAGTACTTC
V gene: TRBV5-1; J gene: TRBJ1-6; clone size: once; D gene: TRBD1; CDR3 protein: CASTTGTVESPLHF; CDR3 DNA: TGCGCCAGCACCACAGGGACAGTTGAGTCACCCCTCCACTTT
V gene: TRBV2; J gene: TRBJ2-2; clone size: .; D gene: .; CDR3 protein: CASSEQRDNTGELFF; CDR3 DNA: TGTGCCAGCAGTGAACAGAGAGATAACACCGGGGAGCTGTTTTTT
V gene: TRBV30; J gene: TRBJ2-7; clone size: .; D gene: .; CDR3 protein: CAWSLGVTVYEQYF; CDR3 DNA: TGTGCCTGGAGTCTAGGGGTGACGGTTTACGAGCAGTACTTC
V gene: TRBV5-8; J gene: TRBJ2-3; clone size: .; D gene: .; CDR3 protein: CASSLAFNEDTQYF; CDR3 DNA: TGTGCCAGCAGCTTGGCGTTCAACGAAGATACGCAGTATTTT
V gene: TRBV27; J gene: TRBJ2-5; clone size: .; D gene: .; CDR3 protein: CASSLSIVAETQYF; CDR3 DNA: TGTGCCAGCAGTTTATCCATCGTAGCGGAGACCCAGTACTTC
V gene: TRBV21-1; J gene: TRBJ2-3; clone size: .; D gene: .; CDR3 protein: CASSKVLGAGSTDTQYF; CDR3 DNA: TGTGCCAGCAGCAAAGTCCTTGGAGCGGGGAGCACAGATACGCAGTATTTT
V gene: TRBV5-1; J gene: TRBJ2-3; clone size: .; D gene: TRBD2; CDR3 protein: CASSISGSTDTQYF; CDR3 DNA: TGCGCCAGCAGCATTAGCGGGAGCACAGATACGCAGTATTTT
V gene: TRBV6-4; J gene: TRBJ1-5; clone size: once; D gene: .; CDR3 protein: CASSDGGGNQPQHF; CDR3 DNA: TGTGCCAGCAGTGACGGCGGGGGGAATCAGCCCCAGCATTTT
V gene: TRBV15; J gene: TRBJ2-1; clone size: .; D gene: TRBD2; CDR3 protein: CATSRDYTAGTSAINEQFF; CDR3 DNA: TGTGCCACCAGCAGAGATTATACCGCCGGGACTAGCGCAATCAATGAGCAGTTCTTC
V gene: TRBV6-6; J gene: TRBJ2-3; clone size: once; D gene: .; CDR3 protein: CASSTSGPDTQYF; CDR3 DNA: TGTGCCAGCAGCACTAGTGGCCCAGATACGCAGTATTTT
V gene: TRBV18; J gene: TRBJ1-5; clone size: .; D gene: TRBD1; CDR3 protein: CASSQGTGSKPQHF; CDR3 DNA: TGTGCCAGCTCACAGGGGACAGGGAGTAAGCCCCAGCATTTT
V gene: TRBV4-1; J gene: TRBJ2-1; clone size: .; D gene: .; CDR3 protein: CASSHRVDNEQFF; CDR3 DNA: TGCGCCAGCAGCCATAGGGTGGACAATGAGCAGTTCTTC
V gene: TRBV6-2/TRBV6-3; J gene: TRBJ2-6; clone size: .; D gene: .; CDR3 protein: CASSFRLGGTGANVLTF; CDR3 DNA: TGTGCCAGCAGTTTTAGACTGGGCGGGACTGGGGCCAACGTCCTGACTTTC
V gene: TRBV10-3; J gene: TRBJ1-2; clone size: .; D gene: .; CDR3 protein: CAISGDLLGYTF; CDR3 DNA: TGTGCCATCAGTGGGGACCTCTTAGGCTACACCTTC
V gene: TRBV6-2/TRBV6-3; J gene: TRBJ2-7; clone size: once; D gene: .; CDR3 protein: CASSYTRWRDEDYEQYF; CDR3 DNA: TGTGCCAGCAGTTATACCCGATGGAGGGACGAGGACTACGAGCAGTACTTC
V gene: TRBV6-5; J gene: TRBJ1-1; clone size: .; D gene: TRBD1; CDR3 protein: CAGDRGQRGEAFF; CDR3 DNA: TGTGCCGGAGACAGGGGGCAACGTGGAGAAGCTTTCTTT
V gene: TRBV9; J gene: TRBJ2-1; clone size: .; D gene: .; CDR3 protein: CASSENMNEQFF; CDR3 DNA: TGTGCCAGCAGCGAGAATATGAATGAGCAGTTCTTC
V gene: TRBV4-1; J gene: TRBJ2-1; clone size: .; D gene: .; CDR3 protein: CASSQESWNEQFF; CDR3 DNA: TGCGCCAGCAGCCAAGAGTCCTGGAATGAGCAGTTCTTC
V gene: TRBV2; J gene: TRBJ2-7; clone size: .; D gene: TRBD2; CDR3 protein: CASSEAGRAAHEQYF; CDR3 DNA: TGTGCCAGCAGTGAAGCGGGGAGGGCAGCCCACGAGCAGTACTTC
V gene: TRBV29-1; J gene: TRBJ2-1; clone size: .; D gene: .; CDR3 protein: CSVLGTYNEQFF; CDR3 DNA: TGCAGCGTTCTAGGGACTTACAATGAGCAGTTCTTC
V gene: TRBV9; J gene: TRBJ2-1; clone size: .; D gene: .; CDR3 protein: CASSVTPGGNEQFF; CDR3 DNA: TGTGCCAGCAGCGTAACACCGGGTGGCAATGAGCAGTTCTTC
V gene: TRBV30; J gene: TRBJ2-7; clone size: .; D gene: TRBD2; CDR3 protein: CAWTVRTAGVPYEQYF; CDR3 DNA: TGTGCCTGGACCGTAAGAACAGCGGGAGTCCCCTACGAGCAGTACTTC
V gene: TRBV28; J gene: TRBJ1-5; clone size: .; D gene: .; CDR3 protein: CASSLLVGPYSNQPQHF; CDR3 DNA: TGTGCCAGCAGTTTATTGGTGGGACCATATAGCAATCAGCCCCAGCATTTT